A single sample is the source of the 4 T cell receptor beta chains below, sequenced in a study of T cells after yellow fever vaccination. TCRdb independently ran MiXCR on the 5' RACE reads; one entry per CDR3 protein. The sample yields about 360,000 distinct CDR3 sequences, roughly 6.2% seen once. Sequencing used PBMCs, obtained 5 days after the yellow fever booster vaccination. These receptors originate from a young man who received the YFV17D yellow fever vaccine.

This clonotype was seen many times. The chain combines TRBV11-2 with TRBJ2-4, with D maybe TRBD2 (6 bases). CDR1 SGHAT and CDR2 FQNNGV come from the germline V gene. Trimming pared 0 bases from V and 13 bases from J, leaving 7 bases between. This CDR3 is 11 amino acids long. The CDR3 protein is CASSLERGQYF. The CDR3 coding sequence is TGTGCCAGCAGCTTAGAACGGGGGCAGTACTTC.

Ten or more counts support this clonotype. V is TRBV7-9 and J is TRBJ2-7, with D tentatively TRBD1 or TRBD2 (5 bases each). The V end lost 0 bases, the J end lost 5 bases, and 11 bases lay between the germline ends. CDR1 is SEHNR, CDR2 FQNEAQ, per germline (reference sequence). The CDR3 runs to 14 residues. DNA of the CDR3: TGTGCCAGCAGCTTAGCGGGCAGGGACCACGAGCAGTACTTC. Translating it yields CASSLAGRDHEQYF.

This clonotype was seen a handful of times. The chain links TRBV12-3 or TRBV12-4 to TRBJ1-1, with D possibly matching TRBD1 (6 bases). This CDR3 is built from 14 residues. Trimming took 2 bases from V and 1 from J, leaving 8 bases between them. The CDR3 protein is CASSLTGPNTEAFF. The CDR3 nucleotides are TGTGCCAGCAGTTTAACAGGGCCGAACACTGAAGCTTTCTTT.

In this sample, this clonotype turned up a few times. The chain recombines TRBV6-1 with TRBJ2-3; D remains ambiguous. From germline, CDR1 is MNHNS and CDR2 SASEGT. The CDR3 loop spans 13 amino acids. The V gene lost 6 bases and the J gene lost 2 bases, with 9 bases spanning the gap. CDR3 in amino acids: CASSPWNTDTQYF. CDR3 coding DNA: TGTGCCAGCAGCCCCTGGAACACAGATACGCAGTATTTT.